Sequencing of this T cell receptor beta chain was carried out in a study of blood T cell repertoires in COVID-19. The CDR3 length is 15 residues. In germline, CDR1 is MNHEY, CDR2 SVGAGI. Unmatched junction bases numbered 3, after V lost 0 bases and J lost 4 bases. Here immunoSEQ multiplex PCR was the method, and the copy in TCRdb shows in-frame clones only, minus some. The sample carries about 97,000 clones, over 75% recorded once. Input material: peripheral blood. This sequence joins TRBV6-5 and TRBJ1-2; TRBD1 matches 9 bases. This clonotype was obtained from a man aged 60-69 years with acute or convalescent COVID-19. The CDR3 DNA follows: TGTGCCAGCAGTTACTCAGGGACAGGGACCTATGGCTACACCTTC. Encoded protein: CASSYSGTGTYGYTF.